These T cell receptor beta chains were read from a single sample in a study of T-cell reconstitution after alpha-beta-depleted transplantation in children. TCRdb itself ran the PCR reads through MiXCR, one entry per CDR3 protein. The sample shows around 410,000 distinct CDR3 sequences, 9.5% to 13% of them seen only once. The specimen comprised PBMCs from the stem cell graft donor, sampled from the stem cell graft. These receptors originate from a human donor who donated a stem cell graft to a child with acute myeloid leukemia. CDR3s include the opening cysteine and the closing phenylalanine or tryptophan. A D gene is named only where the DNA matches it firmly. Clone size is not always given. Where it is, it says once, few, many or a class for expanded clones.

J | D | size | V | DNA | CDR3
TRBJ2-5 | - | many | TRBV6-5 | TGTGCCAGCAGTTACGCCTTACTGGGGGGCGGAGAGACCCAGTACTTC | CASSYALLGGGETQYF
TRBJ2-6 | - | many | TRBV5-1 | TGCGCCAGCAGCTTGACAAACTCTGGGGCCAACGTCCTGACTTTC | CASSLTNSGANVLTF
TRBJ2-1 | TRBD2 | - | TRBV10-3 | TGTGCCATCAGTGTGACCGGGACTAGCGGGAGTTCCGAGCCCTCTTTCTCCTACAATGAGCAGTTCTTC | CAISVTGTSGSSEPSFSYNEQFF
TRBJ2-7 | TRBD1 | - | TRBV29-1 | TGCAGCGTTGAAGGACAGGGGGCTGACGAGCAGTACTTC | CSVEGQGADEQYF
TRBJ2-3 | - | - | TRBV5-1 | TGCGCCAGCAGCACAGACACCGGACTGCCCACAGATACGCAGTATTTT | CASSTDTGLPTDTQYF
TRBJ2-2 | TRBD2 | - | TRBV12-3/TRBV12-4 | TGTGCCAGCAGAGTAGCGGGCACCGGGGAGCTGTTTTTT | CASRVAGTGELFF
TRBJ2-2 | - | many | TRBV5-1 | TGCGCCAGCAGCTTGTCGGCTCAGGTTGGCACCGGGGAGCTGTTTTTT | CASSLSAQVGTGELFF
TRBJ2-3 | TRBD1 | - | TRBV29-1 | TGCACCGTTGAAGGGCTCCAACAGGGGTTCACAGATACGCAGTATTTT | CTVEGLQQGFTDTQYF
TRBJ2-7 | TRBD2 | few | TRBV3-1 | TGTGCCAGCGGACGCGGACTAGCGGTAGAGTACGAGCAGTACTTC | CASGRGLAVEYEQYF
TRBJ2-5 | - | - | TRBV4-2 | TGTGCCAGCAGCCAAGATATGGGACAAGAAGAGACCCAGTACTTC | CASSQDMGQEETQYF
TRBJ2-7 | TRBD2 | - | TRBV7-3 | TGTGCCAGCAGCTCGCGGACTAGCGGGAGGCAAGGCGAGCAGTACTTC | CASSSRTSGRQGEQYF
TRBJ1-5 | - | - | TRBV20-1 | TGCAGTGCTAGAGACCAAAGCAGGGTTACGGGCAATCAGCCCCAGCATTTT | CSARDQSRVTGNQPQHF
TRBJ2-2 | - | - | TRBV12-3/TRBV12-4 | TGTGCCAGCAGCCCTCGACAGCACACCGGGGAGCTGTTTTTT | CASSPRQHTGELFF
TRBJ1-5 | TRBD1 | few | TRBV6-5 | TGTGCCAGCAGCCCCGGGGCAGGGGGCGGACAGCCCCAGCATTTT | CASSPGAGGGQPQHF
TRBJ1-2 | - | - | TRBV29-1 | TGCAGCGCCTCCCGGGTTGACTATGGCTACACCTTC | CSASRVDYGYTF
TRBJ1-4 | - | few | TRBV5-1 | TGCGCCAGCAGCACAGGACAGTGGAATGAAAAACTGTTTTTT | CASSTGQWNEKLFF